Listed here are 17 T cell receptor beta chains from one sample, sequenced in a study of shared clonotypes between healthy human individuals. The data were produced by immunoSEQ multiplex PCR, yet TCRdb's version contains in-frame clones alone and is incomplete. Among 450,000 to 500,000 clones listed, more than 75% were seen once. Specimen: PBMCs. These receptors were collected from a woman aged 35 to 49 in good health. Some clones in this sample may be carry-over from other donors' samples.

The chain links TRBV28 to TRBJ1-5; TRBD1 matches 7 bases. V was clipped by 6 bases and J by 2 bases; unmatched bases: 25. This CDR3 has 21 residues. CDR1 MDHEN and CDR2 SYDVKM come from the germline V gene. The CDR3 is CASSPRTGQDARGWGNQPQHF. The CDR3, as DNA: TGTGCCAGCAGCCCCCGAACCGGACAGGACGCGAGGGGTTGGGGCAATCAGCCCCAGCATTTT.

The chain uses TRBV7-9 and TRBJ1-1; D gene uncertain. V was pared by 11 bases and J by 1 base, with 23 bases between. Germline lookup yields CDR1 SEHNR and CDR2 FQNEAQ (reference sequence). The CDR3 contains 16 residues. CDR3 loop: CALMGVASLSNTEAFF. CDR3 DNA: TGTGCCTTGATGGGCGTGGCCTCGCTATCGAACACTGAAGCTTTCTTT. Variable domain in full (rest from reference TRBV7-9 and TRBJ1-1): DTGVSQNPRHKITKRGQNVTFRCDPISEHNRLYWYRQTLGQGPEFLTYFQNEAQLEKSRLLSDRFSAERPKGSFSTLEIQRTEQGDSAMYLCALMGVASLSNTEAFFGQGTRLTVV.

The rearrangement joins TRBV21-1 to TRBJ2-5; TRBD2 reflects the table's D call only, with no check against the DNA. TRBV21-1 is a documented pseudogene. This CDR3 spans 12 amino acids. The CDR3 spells CASPRGQETQYF. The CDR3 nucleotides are TGTGCCAGCCCGCGAGGACAAGAGACCCAGTACTTC.

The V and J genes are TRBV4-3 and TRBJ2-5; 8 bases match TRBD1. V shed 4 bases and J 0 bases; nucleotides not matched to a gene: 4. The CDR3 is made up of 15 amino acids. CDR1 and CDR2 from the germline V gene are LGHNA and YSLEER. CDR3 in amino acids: CASSPGTGDQETQYF. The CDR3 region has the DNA TGCGCCAGCAGCCCCGGGACAGGCGACCAAGAGACCCAGTACTTC.

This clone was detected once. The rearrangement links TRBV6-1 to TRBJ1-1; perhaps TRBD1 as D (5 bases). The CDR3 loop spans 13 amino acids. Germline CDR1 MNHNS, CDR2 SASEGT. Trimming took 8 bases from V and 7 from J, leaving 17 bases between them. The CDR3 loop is CASSGAPDIEAFF. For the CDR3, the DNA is TGTGCCAGCTCCGGGGCACCAGATATTGAAGCTTTCTTT.

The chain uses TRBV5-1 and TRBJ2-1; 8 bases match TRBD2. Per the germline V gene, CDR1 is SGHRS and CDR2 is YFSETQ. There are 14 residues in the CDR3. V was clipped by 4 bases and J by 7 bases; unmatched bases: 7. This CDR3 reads CASSPSGGGNEQFF. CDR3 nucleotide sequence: TGCGCCAGCAGCCCCTCTGGCGGGGGGAATGAGCAGTTCTTC.

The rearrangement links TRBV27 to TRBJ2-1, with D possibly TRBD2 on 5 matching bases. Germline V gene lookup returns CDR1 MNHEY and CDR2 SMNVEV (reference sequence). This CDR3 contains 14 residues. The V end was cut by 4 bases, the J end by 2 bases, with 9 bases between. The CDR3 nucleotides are TGTGCCAGCAGTTGGGAGACGACCTACAATGAGCAGTTCTTC. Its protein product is CASSWETTYNEQFF.

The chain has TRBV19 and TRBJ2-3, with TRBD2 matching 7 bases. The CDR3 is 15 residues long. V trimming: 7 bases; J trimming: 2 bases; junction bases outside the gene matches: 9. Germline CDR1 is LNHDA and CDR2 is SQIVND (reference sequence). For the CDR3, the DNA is TGTGCCAGTAAAAGAAGGGGACTAAACACAGATACGCAGTATTTT. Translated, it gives CASKRRGLNTDTQYF. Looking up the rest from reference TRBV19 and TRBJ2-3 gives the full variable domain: DGGITQSPKYLFRKEGQNVTLSCEQNLNHDAMYWYRQDPGQGLRLIYYSQIVNDFQKGDIAEGYSVSREKKESFPLTVTSAQKNPTAFYLCASKRRGLNTDTQYFGPGTRLTVL.

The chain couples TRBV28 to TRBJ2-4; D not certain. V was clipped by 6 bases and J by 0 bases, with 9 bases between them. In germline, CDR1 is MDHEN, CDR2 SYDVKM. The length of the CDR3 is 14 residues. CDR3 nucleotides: TGTGCCAGCAGCCCGACGAAAGCCAAAAACATTCAGTACTTC. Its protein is CASSPTKAKNIQYF.

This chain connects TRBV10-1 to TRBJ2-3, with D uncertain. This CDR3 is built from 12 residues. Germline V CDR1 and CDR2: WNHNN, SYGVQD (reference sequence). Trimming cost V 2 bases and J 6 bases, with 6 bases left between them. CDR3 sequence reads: CASSEGYDTQYF. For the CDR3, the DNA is TGCGCCAGCAGTGAGGGGTACGATACGCAGTATTTT.

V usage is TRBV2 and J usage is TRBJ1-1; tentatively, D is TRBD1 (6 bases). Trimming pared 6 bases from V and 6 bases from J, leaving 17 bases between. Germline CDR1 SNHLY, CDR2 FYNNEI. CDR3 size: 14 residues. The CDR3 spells CASSLRGDEAEAFF. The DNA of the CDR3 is TGTGCCAGCAGCCTCAGGGGAGATGAGGCTGAAGCTTTCTTT.

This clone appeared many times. The CDR3 spells CASSAGTESEAFF. DNA of the CDR3: TGTGCCAGCAGTGCGGGGACAGAGAGTGAAGCTTTCTTT. The rearrangement joins TRBV2 to TRBJ1-1; TRBD1 aligns across 7 bases. Germline lookup yields CDR1 SNHLY and CDR2 FYNNEI. This CDR3 contains 13 residues. J was trimmed by 7 bases and V by 4 bases; bases with no gene match: 6.

CDR3 protein: CAWSVGQQPAFF. The DNA of the CDR3 is TGTGCCTGGAGTGTCGGGCAACAGCCAGCTTTCTTT. The genes are TRBV30 and TRBJ1-1; unclear D gene. This CDR3 has 12 residues. Trimming pared 0 bases from V and 10 bases from J, leaving 12 bases between. Germline CDR1 and CDR2: GTSNPN and SVGIG (reference sequence).

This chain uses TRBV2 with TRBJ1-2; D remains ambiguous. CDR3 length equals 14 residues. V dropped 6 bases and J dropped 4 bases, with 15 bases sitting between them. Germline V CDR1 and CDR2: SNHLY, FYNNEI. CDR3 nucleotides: TGTGCCAGCAGGGGCAGACTTCTCACCTATGGCTACACCTTC. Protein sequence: CASRGRLLTYGYTF.

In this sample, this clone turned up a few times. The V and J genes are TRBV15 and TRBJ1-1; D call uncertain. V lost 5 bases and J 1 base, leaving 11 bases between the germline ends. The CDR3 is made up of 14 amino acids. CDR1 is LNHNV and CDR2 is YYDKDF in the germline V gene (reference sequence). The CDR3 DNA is TGTGCCACCAGCGGGTTACTTCCGAACACTGAAGCTTTCTTT. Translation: CATSGLLPNTEAFF.

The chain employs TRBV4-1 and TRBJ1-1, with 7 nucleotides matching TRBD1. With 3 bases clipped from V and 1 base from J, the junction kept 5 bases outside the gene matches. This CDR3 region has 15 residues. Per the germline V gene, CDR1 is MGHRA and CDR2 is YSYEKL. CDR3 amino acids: CASSHGQARNTEAFF. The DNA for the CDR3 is TGCGCCAGCAGCCATGGACAGGCCAGGAACACTGAAGCTTTCTTT.

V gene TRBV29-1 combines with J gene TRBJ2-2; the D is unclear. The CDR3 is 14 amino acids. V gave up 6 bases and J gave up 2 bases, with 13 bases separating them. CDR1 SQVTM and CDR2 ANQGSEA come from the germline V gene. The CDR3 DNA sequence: TGCAGCGTGGCTAGAGTAACCAACACCGGGGAGCTGTTTTTT. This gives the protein CSVARVTNTGELFF.